The T cell receptor beta chain under discussion was sequenced for a study of blood T cell repertoires in COVID-19. Participants reported their clinical history, and cohort assignment relied on those reports. Here immunoSEQ multiplex PCR was the method, and the copy in TCRdb shows in-frame clones only, minus some. The sample lists approximately 250,000 clones, about 90% occurring once. Looked up from germline, CDR1 is LNHDA and CDR2 is SQIVND (reference sequence). Deletions cut 6 bases from V and 0 bases from J, with 18 bases between. The CDR3 loop spans 18 amino acids. The receptor was isolated from a woman under 40 with acute COVID-19. The sequencing input was PBMCs or T cells enriched from blood (not recorded which). This chain uses TRBV19 with TRBJ2-6; a possible D gene is TRBD2 (7 bases). The CDR3 protein is CASSDGGQVFSGANVLTF. The CDR3 region has the DNA TGTGCCAGTAGCGACGGGGGGCAGGTTTTCTCTGGGGCCAACGTCCTGACTTTC.